A single sample is the source of the 8 T cell receptor beta chains below, sequenced in a study of T cell responses to AZD1222 COVID-19 vaccine (dated by TCRdb to the early 2020s). Receptor libraries were prepared by the immunoSEQ multiplex PCR assay. Not all clones reach the TCRdb copy of this immuneACCESS table, which keeps in-frame sequences only. Checked studies attribute under half of the gap to unresolved V genes and leave the rest unexplained. Present in this sample are around 150,000 clones, just over 90% of which were seen just once. In total, the top ten clones hold 1.3% of the sample. The sample's time point label is to be understood as: about 28 days (+/-7) after the second vaccine dose. This specimen was peripheral blood, taken 28 days after the second AZD1222 dose. The origin of the receptors is an adult who received the AZD1222 COVID-19 vaccine.

The chain couples TRBV5-1 to TRBJ2-1, with no clear D. CDR3 size: 13 residues. V shed 2 bases and J shed 6 bases, with 9 bases lying between them. Germline values: CDR1 SGHRS, CDR2 YFSETQ. The CDR3 DNA sequence: TGCGCCAGCAGCTTTAGTTGGTTCAATGAGCAGTTCTTC. Protein sequence: CASSFSWFNEQFF.

The chain links TRBV15 to TRBJ1-1; D is ambiguous. The CDR3 extends over 12 amino acids. Germline CDR1 LNHNV, CDR2 YYDKDF (reference sequence). With 6 bases removed from V and 10 bases from J, the gap between germline ends came to 15 bases. The DNA for the CDR3 is TGTGCCACCAGGTTTGCCGGGATGGGAGCTTTCTTT. The encoded protein is CATRFAGMGAFF.

CDR3 sequence: CASSEPGQGDSPLHF. CDR3 nucleotides: TGTGCCAGCAGCGAACCGGGACAGGGAGATTCACCCCTCCACTTT. The genes are TRBV11-2 and TRBJ1-6; TRBD1 matches 9 bases. J gave up 8 bases and V 5 bases, and 7 bases lay outside the gene matches. CDR3 length: 15 residues. Germline CDR1 reads SGHAT; CDR2 reads FQNNGV.

The sample holds many counts of this clone. J is TRBJ2-1 and V is TRBV19; no definite D call. CDR1 is LNHDA and CDR2 is SQIVND in the germline V gene (reference sequence). The CDR3 contains 13 residues. V lost 11 bases and J lost 0, with 11 bases in between. The CDR3 DNA follows: TGTGCCGTCGGGCAGAGCTCCTACAATGAGCAGTTCTTC. As protein: CAVGQSSYNEQFF.

The chain joins TRBV3-1 (or the pseudogene TRBV3-2) to TRBJ2-5, with a possible D match to TRBD2 (6 bases). Trimming stripped 4 bases from V and 2 bases from J, with 11 bases between. Germline values: CDR1 LGHDT, CDR2 YNNKEL (reference sequence). The CDR3 totals 14 residues. CDR3 DNA sequence: TGTGCCAGCAGCCCCGGGGGACTTCAAGAGACCCAGTACTTC. Translated, it gives CASSPGGLQETQYF.

This chain connects TRBV7-9 to TRBJ2-1; D is tentatively TRBD1 or TRBD2 (5 bases each). V lost 2 bases and J lost 5, with 7 bases in between. Germline values: CDR1 SEHNR, CDR2 FQNEAQ (reference sequence). The CDR3 length is 13 residues. CDR3: CASSLWGNNEQFF. The CDR3 bases are TGTGCCAGCAGCTTATGGGGGAACAATGAGCAGTTCTTC.

The chain has TRBV30 and TRBJ2-1; 7 bases agree with TRBD2. This CDR3 has 15 residues. The V and J ends lost 2 bases and 0 bases, in that order; junction bases with no gene match: 4. CDR1 GTSNPN and CDR2 SVGIG come from the germline V gene (reference sequence). Written as DNA, the CDR3 is TGTGCCTGGAGTTGGGAGGGGACCTCCTACAATGAGCAGTTCTTC. Amino acids: CAWSWEGTSYNEQFF. Looking up the rest from reference TRBV30 and TRBJ2-1 gives the full variable domain: SQTIHQWPATLVQPVGSPLSLECTVEGTSNPNLYWYRQAAGRGLQLLFYSVGIGQISSEVPQNLSASRPQDRQFILSSKKLLLSDSGFYLCAWSWEGTSYNEQFFGPGTRLTVL.

This rearrangement joins TRBV5-6 to TRBJ2-7, with D uncertain. CDR3 length: 12 residues. V lost 4 bases to trimming and J lost 5 bases, with 10 bases between them. Germline CDR1 reads SGHDT; CDR2 reads YYEEEE. The DNA for the CDR3 is TGTGCCAGCAGCCAAGTGGGAAACGAGCAGTACTTC. It yields the protein CASSQVGNEQYF.